This T cell receptor beta chain was obtained from a study of human T cells and chemical hapten exposure. Study overall: There were weekly diphenylcyclopropenone doses to the scalp for patients throughout the roughly 25-week study.

Concerning this clonotype itself: Its cognate antigen is unknown.

MiXCR was run by TCRdb on the RACE reads, yielding one entry per CDR3 protein. The data contain 140,000 or so distinct CDR3 sequences, 12% of them seen just once; the ten biggest clones take up roughly 1.4%. J lost 7 bases, V lost 0 bases, and 15 bases had no gene match. CDR3 length: 17 residues. CDR1 and CDR2 from the germline V gene are DFQATT and SNEGSKA (reference sequence). Whole-study findings and limits: Compared to controls, expanded TCRs made significantly more large clusters of similar CDR3s.

Sample time point: patch test 2, 6 weeks after DPC sensitization. Treatment denoted: therapeutic diphenylcyclopropenone sensitization with weekly scalp DPC. The authors' total RNA extraction used unfractionated whole blood. The chain combines TRBV20-1 with TRBJ1-5; 7 nucleotides align to TRBD1. The sequences come from whole blood, collected in connection with sensitization to the hapten diphenylcyclopropenone (DPC). This clonotype originated in a woman in her forties or fifties with alopecia areata. Some clones in this sample may be carry-over from other donors' samples. DNA of the CDR3: TGCAGTGCTAGAGATAAGTACTCAGGGGGAAATAGGCAGCCCCAGCATTTT. Translated: CSARDKYSGGNRQPQHF.